This T cell receptor (beta chain) was observed in a study of siplizumab effects on memory and regulatory T cells. Study findings and constraints: Unstimulated subsets accounted for the mapping of only a minor share of the clones that were alloreactive. Controls had around 28% Treg-derived mappable alloreactive CD4+ clones on average, versus less than 70% with siplizumab. Left unconfirmed was the suppressive function of proliferating Tregs from siplizumab cultures.

Some 99,000 TCR templates were measured in each sample. Here immunoSEQ multiplex PCR was the method, and the copy in TCRdb shows in-frame clones only, minus some. The table includes around 78,000 clones, about 90% detected once. Concerning this clone: Its cognate antigen is unknown.

Trimming shortened V by 3 bases and J by 0 bases, and 13 bases separated the two germline ends. In germline, CDR1 is MNHEY, CDR2 SMNVEV (reference sequence). The CDR3 length is 16 residues. The sequenced material came from CD8+ T cells sorted from blood. This chain connects TRBV27 to TRBJ2-3; D tentatively reads TRBD1 or TRBD2 (6 bases each). This clonotype was sampled from a human donor in good health. The CDR3 region has the DNA TGTGCCAGCAGTTTCTTAAGGGGGGCGAGCACAGATACGCAGTATTTT. Residues: CASSFLRGASTDTQYF.